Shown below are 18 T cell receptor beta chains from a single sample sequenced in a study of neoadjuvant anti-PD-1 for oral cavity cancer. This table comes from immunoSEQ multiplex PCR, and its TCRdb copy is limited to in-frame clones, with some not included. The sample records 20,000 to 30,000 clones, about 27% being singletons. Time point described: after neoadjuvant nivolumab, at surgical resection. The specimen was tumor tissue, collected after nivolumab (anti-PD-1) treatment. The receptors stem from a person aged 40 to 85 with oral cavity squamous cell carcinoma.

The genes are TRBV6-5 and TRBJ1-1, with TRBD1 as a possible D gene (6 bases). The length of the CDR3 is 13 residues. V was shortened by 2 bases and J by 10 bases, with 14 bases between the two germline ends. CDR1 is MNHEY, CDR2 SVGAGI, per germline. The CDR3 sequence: CASSYLLRGAAFF. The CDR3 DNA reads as TGTGCCAGCAGTTACCTGTTGAGGGGGGCAGCTTTCTTT.

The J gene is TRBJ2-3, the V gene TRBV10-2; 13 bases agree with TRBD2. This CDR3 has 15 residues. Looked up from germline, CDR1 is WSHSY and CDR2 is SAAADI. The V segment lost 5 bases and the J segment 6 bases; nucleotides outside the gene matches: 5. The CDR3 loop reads CASSTGTSGVDTQYF. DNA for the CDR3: TGCGCCAGCAGTACCGGGACTAGCGGGGTTGATACGCAGTATTTT.

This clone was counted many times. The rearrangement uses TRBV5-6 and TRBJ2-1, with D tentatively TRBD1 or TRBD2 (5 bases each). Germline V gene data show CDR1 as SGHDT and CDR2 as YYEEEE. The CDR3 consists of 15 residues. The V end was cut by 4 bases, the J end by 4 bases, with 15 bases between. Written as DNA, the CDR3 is TGTGCCAGCAGCCGAGCCGGGACCCATTACAATGAGCAGTTCTTC. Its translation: CASSRAGTHYNEQFF.

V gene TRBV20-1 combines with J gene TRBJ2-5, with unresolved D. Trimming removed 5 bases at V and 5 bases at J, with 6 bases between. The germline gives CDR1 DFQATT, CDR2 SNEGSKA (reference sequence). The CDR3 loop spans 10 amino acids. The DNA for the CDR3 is TGCAGTGCTGTGAGTGAGACCCAGTACTTC. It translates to CSAVSETQYF.

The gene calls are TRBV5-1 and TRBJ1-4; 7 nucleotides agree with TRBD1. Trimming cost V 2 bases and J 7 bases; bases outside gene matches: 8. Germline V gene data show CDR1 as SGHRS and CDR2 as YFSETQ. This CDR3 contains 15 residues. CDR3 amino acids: CASSLQGFKGEKLFF. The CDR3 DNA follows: TGCGCCAGCAGCTTACAGGGGTTTAAAGGTGAAAAACTGTTTTTT.

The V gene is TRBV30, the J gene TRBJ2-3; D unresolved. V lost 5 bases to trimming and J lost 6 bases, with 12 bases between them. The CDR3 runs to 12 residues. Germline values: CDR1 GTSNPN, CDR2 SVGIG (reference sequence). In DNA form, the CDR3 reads TGTGCCTGGTCTAGGGTTTTCGATACGCAGTATTTT. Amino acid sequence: CAWSRVFDTQYF.

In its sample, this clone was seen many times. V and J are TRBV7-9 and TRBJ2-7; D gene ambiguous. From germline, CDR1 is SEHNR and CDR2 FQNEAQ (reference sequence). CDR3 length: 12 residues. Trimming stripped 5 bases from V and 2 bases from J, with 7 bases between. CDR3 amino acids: CASSLNTYEQYF. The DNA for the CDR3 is TGTGCCAGCAGCCTCAACACCTACGAGCAGTACTTC.

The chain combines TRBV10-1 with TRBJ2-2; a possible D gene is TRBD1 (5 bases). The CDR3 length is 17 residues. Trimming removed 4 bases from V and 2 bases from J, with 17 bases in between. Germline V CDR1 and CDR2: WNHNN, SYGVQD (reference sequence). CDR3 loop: CASSGEAQGGNTGELFF. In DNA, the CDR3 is TGCGCCAGCAGTGGGGAAGCTCAGGGTGGAAACACCGGGGAGCTGTTTTTT.

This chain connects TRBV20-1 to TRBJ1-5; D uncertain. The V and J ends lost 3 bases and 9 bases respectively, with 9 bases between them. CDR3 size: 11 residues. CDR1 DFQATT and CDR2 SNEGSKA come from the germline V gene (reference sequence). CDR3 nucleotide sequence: TGCAGTGCTAGTACATCGGGGCCCCAGCATTTT. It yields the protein CSASTSGPQHF.

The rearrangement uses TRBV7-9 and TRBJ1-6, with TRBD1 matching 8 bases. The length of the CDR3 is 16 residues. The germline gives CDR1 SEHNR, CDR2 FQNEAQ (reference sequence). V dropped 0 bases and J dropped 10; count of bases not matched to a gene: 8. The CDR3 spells CASSLAEDRVGSPLHF. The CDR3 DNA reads TGTGCCAGCAGCTTAGCGGAGGACAGGGTAGGCTCACCCCTCCACTTT.

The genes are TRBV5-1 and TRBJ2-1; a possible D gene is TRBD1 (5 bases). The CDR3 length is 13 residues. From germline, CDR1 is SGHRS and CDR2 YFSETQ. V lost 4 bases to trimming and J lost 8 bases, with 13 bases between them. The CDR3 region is CASSPTVGYEQFF. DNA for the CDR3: TGCGCCAGCAGCCCGACAGTGGGCTATGAGCAGTTCTTC.

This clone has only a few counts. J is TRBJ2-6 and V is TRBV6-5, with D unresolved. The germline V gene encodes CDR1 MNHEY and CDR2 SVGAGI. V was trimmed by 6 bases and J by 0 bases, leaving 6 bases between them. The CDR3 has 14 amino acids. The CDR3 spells CASRSGSGANVLTF. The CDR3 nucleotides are TGTGCCAGCAGGTCCGGCTCTGGGGCCAACGTCCTGACTTTC.

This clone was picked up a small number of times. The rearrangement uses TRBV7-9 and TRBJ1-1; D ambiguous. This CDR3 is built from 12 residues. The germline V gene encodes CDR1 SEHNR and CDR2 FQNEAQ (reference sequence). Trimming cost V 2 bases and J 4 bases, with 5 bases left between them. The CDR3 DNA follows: TGTGCCAGCAGCTTAATCCTCACTGAAGCTTTCTTT. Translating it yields CASSLILTEAFF.

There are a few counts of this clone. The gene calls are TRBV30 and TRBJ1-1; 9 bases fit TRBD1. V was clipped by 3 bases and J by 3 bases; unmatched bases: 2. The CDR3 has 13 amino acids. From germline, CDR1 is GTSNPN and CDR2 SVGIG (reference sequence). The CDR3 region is CAWRTGGYTEAFF. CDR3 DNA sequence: TGTGCCTGGAGGACAGGGGGGTACACTGAAGCTTTCTTT.

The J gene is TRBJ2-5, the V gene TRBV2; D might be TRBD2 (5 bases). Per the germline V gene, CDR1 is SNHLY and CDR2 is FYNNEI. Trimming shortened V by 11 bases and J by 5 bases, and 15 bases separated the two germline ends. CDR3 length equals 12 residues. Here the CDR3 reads CAQRRTGETQYF. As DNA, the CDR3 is TGTGCCCAGCGGCGTACTGGGGAGACCCAGTACTTC. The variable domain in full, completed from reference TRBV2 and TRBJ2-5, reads EPEVTQTPSHQVTQMGQEVILRCVPISNHLYFYWYRQILGQKVEFLVSFYNNEISEKSEIFDDQFSVERPDGSNFTLKIRSTKLEDSAMYFCAQRRTGETQYFGPGTRLLVL.

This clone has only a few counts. Here the CDR3 DNA reads TGTGCCAGCAGCGGGCAGCCCTCGGGCTACACCTTC. Its translation: CASSGQPSGYTF. V and J are TRBV9 and TRBJ1-2, with no clear D. With 3 bases removed from V and 8 bases from J, the gap between germline ends came to 11 bases. Germline V CDR1 and CDR2: SGDLS, YYNGEE. CDR3 length equals 12 residues.

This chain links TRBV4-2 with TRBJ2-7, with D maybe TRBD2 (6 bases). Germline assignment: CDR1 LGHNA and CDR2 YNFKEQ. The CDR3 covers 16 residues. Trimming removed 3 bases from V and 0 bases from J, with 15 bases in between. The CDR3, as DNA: TGTGCCAGCAGCCAGGAAGCGGGCCTGGTCTCCTACGAGCAGTACTTC. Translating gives CASSQEAGLVSYEQYF.

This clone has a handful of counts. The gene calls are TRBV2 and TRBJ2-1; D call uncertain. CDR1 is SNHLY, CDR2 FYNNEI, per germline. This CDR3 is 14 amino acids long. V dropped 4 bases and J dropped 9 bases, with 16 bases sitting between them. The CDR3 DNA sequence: TGTGCCAGCAGTGTTAGAGGTGTACGGATTGAGCAGTTCTTC. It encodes CASSVRGVRIEQFF.